The 11 T cell receptor beta chains below all came from one sample that was sequenced in a study of T cell responses to AZD1222 COVID-19 vaccine. Method: immunoSEQ multiplex PCR; TCRdb's copy keeps in-frame clones and lacks some. The table records under 45,000 clones, approximately 80% of them present only once. The sample here was peripheral blood, taken 28 days after the second AZD1222 dose. All receptors derive from an adult who received the AZD1222 COVID-19 vaccine.

V is TRBV19 and J is TRBJ1-4; D gene uncertain. There are 13 residues in the CDR3. V lost 3 bases to trimming and J lost 2 bases, with 4 bases between them. Germline CDR1 LNHDA, CDR2 SQIVND (reference sequence). CDR3 nucleotides: TGTGCCAGTAGTATTGGGACTAATGAAAAACTGTTTTTT. Protein product: CASSIGTNEKLFF. Together with reference TRBV19 and TRBJ1-4, the CDR3 gives the full variable domain: DGGITQSPKYLFRKEGQNVTLSCEQNLNHDAMYWYRQDPGQGLRLIYYSQIVNDFQKGDIAEGYSVSREKKESFPLTVTSAQKNPTAFYLCASSIGTNEKLFFGSGTQLSVL.

This clone was observed a single time. The chain uses TRBV12-3 or TRBV12-4 and TRBJ2-3, with D unclear. The CDR3 totals 12 residues. The V gene lost 5 bases and the J gene lost 0 bases, with 3 bases spanning the gap. CDR3 region: CASSHSTDTQYF. The CDR3 bases are TGTGCCAGCAGTCATAGCACAGATACGCAGTATTTT.

The chain has TRBV6-6 and TRBJ1-5, with D tentatively TRBD1 (6 bases). The CDR3 loop spans 12 amino acids. V was trimmed by 7 bases and J by 5 bases, leaving 9 bases between them. Germline V gene sequence: CDR1 MNHNY, CDR2 SVGAGI (reference sequence). CDR3 sequence reads: CASKGGDQPQHF. CDR3 DNA sequence: TGTGCCAGCAAGGGGGGGGATCAGCCCCAGCATTTT.

The CDR3 protein is CASSMQVAGTEAFF. The CDR3 DNA is TGTGCCAGCAGCATGCAAGTAGCAGGCACTGAAGCTTTCTTT. V and J are TRBV11-2 and TRBJ1-1; D is ambiguous. CDR3 length equals 14 residues. Deletions cut 5 bases from V and 4 bases from J, with 14 bases between. Germline CDR1 SGHAT, CDR2 FQNNGV.

This clone came up once. The genes are TRBV15 and TRBJ1-5; D gene unclear. Germline V gives CDR1 LNHNV, CDR2 YYDKDF (reference sequence). V was shortened by 3 bases and J by 4 bases, with 4 bases between the two germline ends. There are 12 residues in the CDR3. The CDR3 loop reads CATSSLNQPQHF. Here the CDR3 DNA reads TGTGCCACCAGCAGCCTAAATCAGCCCCAGCATTTT.

The chain couples TRBV3-1 (or the pseudogene TRBV3-2) to TRBJ2-1; tentatively, D is TRBD1 (6 bases). Trimming cost V 4 bases and J 2 bases, with 21 bases left between them. CDR3 length: 18 residues. CDR1 and CDR2 from the germline V gene are LGHDT and YNNKEL (reference sequence). The CDR3 sequence: CASSPSPQGIVPYNEQFF. The CDR3 DNA follows: TGTGCCAGCAGCCCCTCTCCCCAGGGGATTGTTCCCTACAATGAGCAGTTCTTC.

The chain has TRBV19 and TRBJ1-1, with D possibly being TRBD1 (5 bases). The germline V gene encodes CDR1 LNHDA and CDR2 SQIVND (reference sequence). The CDR3 consists of 13 residues. Trimming pared 5 bases from V and 3 bases from J, leaving 10 bases between. The CDR3 spells CASSPIRDTEAFF. Here the CDR3 DNA reads TGTGCCAGTAGTCCCATCAGGGACACTGAAGCTTTCTTT.

V usage is TRBV12-3 or TRBV12-4 and J usage is TRBJ1-4; D call uncertain. The CDR3 is made up of 13 amino acids. V lost 6 bases and J lost 8, with 13 bases in between. The CDR3, as DNA: TGTGCCAGCAGACCAACAATGGGCGAAAAACTGTTTTTT. It codes for CASRPTMGEKLFF.

The V and J genes are TRBV3-1 (or the pseudogene TRBV3-2) and TRBJ2-7; tentatively, D is TRBD1 or TRBD2 (6 bases each). The CDR3 is 12 amino acids. The V gene lost 7 bases and the J gene lost 3 bases, with 10 bases spanning the gap. CDR1 and CDR2 (germline): LGHDT, YNNKEL (reference sequence). CDR3 amino acids: CASKGGYYEQYF. The CDR3 DNA is TGTGCCAGCAAGGGGGGTTACTACGAGCAGTACTTC.

The gene calls are TRBV19 and TRBJ2-3; the D is unclear. V gave up 7 bases and J gave up 0 bases, with 14 bases separating them. This CDR3 is built from 15 residues. Germline V gene data show CDR1 as LNHDA and CDR2 as SQIVND (reference sequence). CDR3 coding DNA: TGTGCCAGTAAGGATCGTCTGGTGAGCACAGATACGCAGTATTTT. Encoded protein: CASKDRLVSTDTQYF.

The V and J genes are TRBV6-5 and TRBJ2-2; tentative D call: TRBD1 (5 bases). Germline V gives CDR1 MNHEY, CDR2 SVGAGI. The CDR3 length is 14 residues. V was trimmed by 5 bases and J by 4 bases, leaving 11 bases between them. The CDR3 DNA sequence: TGTGCCAGCAGTATAGGGGCGCCCACCGGGGAGCTGTTTTTT. Translated, it gives CASSIGAPTGELFF.